A single sample gave rise to the 20 T cell receptor beta chains below, sequenced in a study of circulating and synovial CD4+ cells in juvenile arthritis. Generated by immunoSEQ multiplex PCR, the TCRdb table keeps only in-frame clones and is missing some. The data contain around 31,000 clones, around 95% of them singletons. Sequencing was performed on CD4+ T cells from blood. These TCRs come from a human donor with juvenile idiopathic arthritis.

This chain connects TRBV29-1 to TRBJ2-3; D is uncertain. V was clipped by 8 bases and J by 4 bases, with 10 bases between them. The CDR3 spans 11 residues. Looked up from germline, CDR1 is SQVTM and CDR2 is ANQGSEA. The CDR3 bases are TGCAGCCTGACTCGGGCAGATACGCAGTATTTT. As protein: CSLTRADTQYF.

The V and J genes are TRBV5-1 and TRBJ1-6; D is perhaps TRBD1 (5 bases). This CDR3 spans 16 amino acids. V lost 5 bases, J lost 0 bases, and 12 bases lay in between. Germline V gives CDR1 SGHRS, CDR2 YFSETQ. The CDR3 sequence is CASSEVGGSYNSPLHF. DNA of the CDR3: TGCGCCAGCAGTGAGGTGGGGGGCTCCTATAATTCACCCCTCCACTTT.

CDR3 sequence (DNA): TGTGCCAGCAGTTCCGACAGGGGGCCTTTTTTCACTGAAGCTTTCTTT. Translated, it gives CASSSDRGPFFTEAFF. The chain is built from TRBV28 and TRBJ1-1; TRBD1 matches 10 bases. V dropped 4 bases and J dropped 4; count of bases not matched to a gene: 9. This CDR3 region has 16 residues. Germline V gene data show CDR1 as MDHEN and CDR2 as SYDVKM. Using reference TRBV28 and TRBJ1-1 for the parts outside the CDR3, the full variable domain is DVKVTQSSRYLVKRTGEKVFLECVQDMDHENMFWYRQDPGLGLRLIYFSYDVKMKEKGDIPEGYSVSREKKERFSLILESASTNQTSMYLCASSSDRGPFFTEAFFGQGTRLTVV.

The chain uses TRBV5-4 and TRBJ2-2, with D possibly being TRBD2 (7 bases). With 2 bases removed from V and 6 bases from J, the gap between germline ends came to 17 bases. Germline CDR1 reads SGHNT; CDR2 reads YYREEE (reference sequence). This CDR3 has 16 amino acids. CDR3 in amino acids: CASSFKNRGAAGELFF. The CDR3 DNA follows: TGTGCCAGCAGCTTTAAGAATCGGGGGGCGGCCGGGGAGCTGTTTTTT.

J is TRBJ2-1 and V is TRBV30; D not certain. Germline V gene lookup returns CDR1 GTSNPN and CDR2 SVGIG (reference sequence). V was trimmed by 3 bases and J by 9 bases, leaving 12 bases between them. The CDR3 extends over 12 amino acids. The DNA for the CDR3 is TGTGCCTGGAGCCGGCTCAGAGGTGAGCAGTTCTTC. It yields the protein CAWSRLRGEQFF.

The gene calls are TRBV29-1 and TRBJ1-1; D unresolved. Germline assignment: CDR1 SQVTM and CDR2 ANQGSEA. This CDR3 is built from 12 residues. Trimming stripped 0 bases from V and 14 bases from J, with 16 bases between. The CDR3 is CSVEDYVSRIFF. The CDR3 region has the DNA TGCAGCGTTGAAGACTACGTATCGAGGATCTTCTTT. Supplemented by reference TRBV29-1 and TRBJ1-1, the full variable domain reads SAVISQKPSRDICQRGTSLTIQCQVDSQVTMMFWYRQQPGQSLTLIATANQGSEATYESGFVIDKFPISRPNLTFSTLTVSNMSPEDSSIYLCSVEDYVSRIFFGQGTRLTVV.

This clone occurred once. The same CDR3 is also encoded by other DNA sequences in this sample. The chain carries TRBV6-5 and TRBJ1-3; the match to TRBD1 covers 9 bases. The V gene's germline CDR1 is MNHEY and CDR2 SVGAGI. CDR3 size: 16 residues. The V segment lost 0 bases and the J segment 4 bases; nucleotides outside the gene matches: 4. In DNA form, the CDR3 reads TGTGCCAGCAGTTACTCGGGACAGGGCACCGGAAACACCATATATTTT. It codes for CASSYSGQGTGNTIYF.

The rearrangement joins TRBV4-2 to TRBJ1-2; D remains ambiguous. V lost 0 bases and J lost 2, with 4 bases in between. Germline V gene data show CDR1 as LGHNA and CDR2 as YNFKEQ. The CDR3 is 13 residues long. CDR3 sequence: CASSQDGNYGYTF. The CDR3, as DNA: TGTGCCAGCAGCCAAGATGGCAACTATGGCTACACCTTC.

A single count supports this clone. The V and J genes are TRBV18 and TRBJ1-4; 8 bases are shared with TRBD1. Trimming cost V 4 bases and J 5 bases; bases outside gene matches: 15. The germline CDR1 and CDR2 sequences are KGHSH and LQKENI. The CDR3 spans 18 residues. CDR3 DNA: TGTGCCAGCTCACTACGAGCCGTCGGACAGGGTGAGAATGAAAAACTGTTTTTT. This translates into CASSLRAVGQGENEKLFF.

The chain links TRBV9 to TRBJ2-3; 10 bases match TRBD2. This CDR3 spans 19 amino acids. The trim removed 3 bases at V and 1 base at J, leaving 14 bases unmatched. From germline, CDR1 is SGDLS and CDR2 YYNGEE. CDR3 sequence (DNA): TGTGCCAGCAGCGAGGGGTGGGCGAGCGGGGGGGGTGGCACAGATACGCAGTATTTT. This sequence encodes CASSEGWASGGGGTDTQYF.

The gene calls are TRBV2 and TRBJ1-1, with 10 bases aligning to TRBD1. The CDR3 runs 15 residues. From germline, CDR1 is SNHLY and CDR2 FYNNEI. Unmatched junction bases numbered 9, after V lost 5 bases and J lost 6 bases. This CDR3 reads CASSIRDRGKSEAFF. The DNA for the CDR3 is TGTGCCAGCAGTATCCGGGACAGGGGAAAATCTGAAGCTTTCTTT.

The genes are TRBV2 and TRBJ1-2, with a possible D match to TRBD1 (5 bases). Germline V gene sequence: CDR1 SNHLY, CDR2 FYNNEI. The length of the CDR3 is 15 residues. V dropped 2 bases and J dropped 4 bases, with 14 bases sitting between them. The CDR3 DNA is TGTGCCAGCAGTGAATCCTGGGGGAGGGTCTATGGCTACACCTTC. It translates to CASSESWGRVYGYTF.

The V call is TRBV2, the J call TRBJ2-3, with 10 bases matching TRBD2. Germline CDR1 is SNHLY and CDR2 is FYNNEI. The CDR3 has 15 residues. With 1 base clipped from V and 4 bases from J, the junction kept 2 bases outside the gene matches. The CDR3, as DNA: TGTGCCAGCAGTGAAGTACTAGCGGGGTCAGATACGCAGTATTTT. Translating gives CASSEVLAGSDTQYF.

This rearrangement joins TRBV9 to TRBJ2-3, with a weak D call TRBD1 (6 bases). Deletions cut 6 bases from V and 6 bases from J, with 14 bases between. Germline loops: CDR1 SGDLS, CDR2 YYNGEE. The CDR3 spans 13 residues. CDR3 nucleotides: TGTGCCAGCAACAGGGTGGGGACCGATACGCAGTATTTT. It translates to CASNRVGTDTQYF.

The rearrangement joins TRBV7-2 to TRBJ1-3; D might be TRBD1 (6 bases). Germline V gene sequence: CDR1 SGHTA, CDR2 FQGNSA. This CDR3 has 14 amino acids. Trimming cost V 5 bases and J 8 bases, with 16 bases left between them. The CDR3 sequence: CASSAHRETDTIYF. CDR3 DNA: TGTGCCAGCAGCGCTCACAGGGAAACCGACACCATATATTTT.

The genes are TRBV6-6 and TRBJ1-5; 9 bases fit TRBD1. The CDR3 loop spans 14 amino acids. Germline trimming cut 5 bases from V and 9 bases from J; bases unmatched to any gene: 8. Germline V CDR1 and CDR2: MNHNY, SVGAGI (reference sequence). CDR3 DNA: TGTGCCAGCAGTAGGGGACAGGGAGGGGGGCCCCAGCATTTT. Translating it yields CASSRGQGGGPQHF.

Written as DNA, the CDR3 is TGTGCCAGCAGCCAATTATCTGGACAGTTAAAAGGGGTCGGCTACACCTTC. Protein product: CASSQLSGQLKGVGYTF. The chain recombines TRBV14 with TRBJ1-2, with D possibly being TRBD1 (6 bases). Trimming shortened V by 2 bases and J by 8 bases, and 24 bases separated the two germline ends. The CDR3 has 17 amino acids. Germline V gene data show CDR1 as SGHDN and CDR2 as FVKESK.

V usage is TRBV21-1 and J usage is TRBJ1-1; the DNA was not compared with TRBD1, the D call given in the table. TRBV21-1 is a recognized pseudogene. The CDR3 totals 13 residues. In DNA form, the CDR3 reads TGTGCCAGCAGCAAAGACCAGGGCGATGAAGCTTTCTTT. Amino acid sequence: CASSKDQGDEAFF.

The rearrangement links TRBV28 to TRBJ2-5; 9 bases match TRBD1. Germline trimming cut 10 bases from V and 5 bases from J; bases unmatched to any gene: 20. This CDR3 spans 17 amino acids. Germline assignment: CDR1 MDHEN and CDR2 SYDVKM. The CDR3 loop reads CATGGGTGMFSFETQYF. CDR3 sequence (DNA): TGTGCCACCGGGGGTGGGACAGGGATGTTCAGTTTCGAGACCCAGTACTTC.

This chain connects TRBV11-1 to TRBJ2-7; the match to TRBD1 covers 10 bases. Germline-derived CDR1 and CDR2 are SGHAT and FQDESV (reference sequence). The CDR3 consists of 14 residues. With V trimmed by 6 bases and J by 3 bases, 5 bases remained unmatched. The CDR3 DNA reads as TGTGCCAGCAGACTACGGACAGGGGGCTACGAGCAGTACTTC. Amino acids: CASRLRTGGYEQYF.